These 26 T cell receptor beta chains originate from one sample sequenced in a study of OX40 agonist ivuxolimab in advanced cancers. The table came from immunoSEQ multiplex PCR; TCRdb's copy has only in-frame clones and leaves some out. The sample has approximately 82,000 clones, approximately 85% seen once. Sequences were derived from CD4+ or CD8+ T cells sorted from blood, sampled in a trial of the OX40 agonist ivuxolimab. Receptors were obtained from an adult with an advanced solid tumor such as melanoma, head and neck, liver or kidney cancer.

The chain links TRBV5-4 to TRBJ2-7, with 7 bases identical to TRBD1. The germline CDR1 and CDR2 sequences are SGHNT and YYREEE (reference sequence). V trimming: 4 bases; J trimming: 2 bases; junction bases outside the gene matches: 6. The CDR3 runs 14 residues. The CDR3 nucleotides read TGTGCCAGCAGCGCCGGGACAGACCCCTACGAGCAGTACTTC. This encodes CASSAGTDPYEQYF.

This sequence joins TRBV5-5 and TRBJ2-1, with 10 bases fitting TRBD2. Trimming took 0 bases from V and 9 from J; bases not matched to a gene: 0. The CDR3 extends over 13 amino acids. Germline-derived CDR1 and CDR2 are SGHKS and YYEKEE (reference sequence). The CDR3, as DNA: TGTGCCAGCAGCTTGGGGACTAGCGGTGAGCAGTTCTTC. Translating gives CASSLGTSGEQFF.

This clone appeared a single time. The rearrangement links TRBV5-1 to TRBJ2-1; D is possibly TRBD1 or TRBD2 (5 bases each). Germline CDR1 is SGHRS and CDR2 is YFSETQ. The CDR3 runs to 15 residues. V gave up 5 bases and J gave up 0 bases, with 12 bases separating them. The CDR3 here is CASRRDQDSYNEQFF. As DNA, the CDR3 is TGCGCCAGCAGAAGGGACCAAGACTCCTACAATGAGCAGTTCTTC.

The V and J genes are TRBV19 and TRBJ2-6; D is undetermined. CDR3 length: 14 amino acids. Germline V gene sequence: CDR1 LNHDA, CDR2 SQIVND (reference sequence). Trimming cost V 3 bases and J 4 bases, with 7 bases left between them. The CDR3 reads CASSIHTGANVLTF. DNA for the CDR3: TGTGCCAGTAGTATTCATACCGGGGCCAACGTCCTGACTTTC.

This clone was seen a few times. The chain carries TRBV5-4 and TRBJ2-1; 8 positions agree with TRBD1. This CDR3 region has 15 residues. With 4 bases clipped from V and 5 bases from J, the junction kept 8 bases outside the gene matches. Germline-derived CDR1 and CDR2 are SGHNT and YYREEE (reference sequence). CDR3 amino acids: CASSRDRGDDNEQFF. CDR3 sequence (DNA): TGTGCCAGCAGCCGTGACAGGGGCGACGACAATGAGCAGTTCTTC. The variable domain in full, with the rest retrieved from reference TRBV5-4 and TRBJ2-1, is ETGVTQSPTHLIKTRGQQVTLRCSSQSGHNTVSWYQQALGQGPQFIFQYYREEENGRGNFPPRFSGLQFPNYSSELNVNALELDDSALYLCASSRDRGDDNEQFFGPGTRLTVL.

V usage is TRBV2 and J usage is TRBJ1-1; D gene unclear. V lost 5 bases to trimming and J lost 2 bases, with 12 bases between them. The length of the CDR3 is 14 residues. Germline V gene data show CDR1 as SNHLY and CDR2 as FYNNEI. The CDR3 DNA reads as TGTGCCAGCAGTCCCTGGGGAAGAAACACTGAAGCTTTCTTT. Protein: CASSPWGRNTEAFF. Filled out from reference TRBV2 and TRBJ1-1, the complete variable domain reads EPEVTQTPSHQVTQMGQEVILRCVPISNHLYFYWYRQILGQKVEFLVSFYNNEISEKSEIFDDQFSVERPDGSNFTLKIRSTKLEDSAMYFCASSPWGRNTEAFFGQGTRLTVV.

The V and J genes are TRBV6-1 and TRBJ2-5; tentatively, D is TRBD1 (5 bases). V lost 7 bases, J lost 1 base, and 13 bases lay in between. The CDR3 is 14 residues long. Germline loops: CDR1 MNHNS, CDR2 SASEGT. The CDR3 bases are TGTGCCAGCATTACAGGCGCCCTCCAAGAGACCCAGTACTTC. Amino acid sequence: CASITGALQETQYF.

This chain links TRBV11-3 with TRBJ2-1; 9 bases match TRBD1. Germline lookup yields CDR1 SGHNT and CDR2 YENEEA. The CDR3 is 13 amino acids. Trimming took 5 bases from V and 9 from J; bases not matched to a gene: 5. CDR3 in DNA: TGTGCCAGCAGCAGGACAGGGGAGGGTGAGCAGTTCTTC. Amino acid sequence: CASSRTGEGEQFF.

V gene TRBV2 combines with J gene TRBJ1-2; D gene ambiguous. V was shortened by 5 bases and J by 1 base, with 5 bases between the two germline ends. The CDR3 has 12 amino acids. Per the germline V gene, CDR1 is SNHLY and CDR2 is FYNNEI. The chain's CDR3 is CASSRVNYGYTF. CDR3 DNA sequence: TGTGCCAGCAGTAGAGTTAACTATGGCTACACCTTC.

The chain uses TRBV30 and TRBJ1-4; TRBD1 might be the D (5 bases). CDR1 is GTSNPN, CDR2 SVGIG, per germline (reference sequence). CDR3 length: 15 amino acids. Trimming left V 2 bases short and J 6 bases short, with 16 bases between. The CDR3 reads CAWSNGGQGDEKLFF. The CDR3 region has the DNA TGTGCCTGGAGTAACGGCGGGCAGGGAGATGAAAAACTGTTTTTT. Looking up the rest from reference TRBV30 and TRBJ1-4 gives the full variable domain: SQTIHQWPATLVQPVGSPLSLECTVEGTSNPNLYWYRQAAGRGLQLLFYSVGIGQISSEVPQNLSASRPQDRQFILSSKKLLLSDSGFYLCAWSNGGQGDEKLFFGSGTQLSVL.

This chain links TRBV10-3 with TRBJ2-2; D unresolved. The CDR3 loop spans 13 amino acids. Germline V gene sequence: CDR1 ENHRY, CDR2 SYGVKD. V lost 4 bases, J lost 7 bases, and 10 bases lay in between. The CDR3 nucleotides read TGTGCCATCAGTGGAACAGCCGACGGGGAGCTGTTTTTT. Translated, it gives CAISGTADGELFF.

Notes on this clone: One end of the junction varies from germline; a read error may be responsible. V is TRBV30 and J is TRBJ1-4; D call uncertain. CDR1 is GTSNPN and CDR2 is SVGIG in the germline V gene (reference sequence). This CDR3 contains 14 residues. CDR3 coding DNA: TGTGCCTGGAGTGTGGACCACACTAATAAAAAACTGTTTTTT. Amino acids: CAWSVDHTNKKLFF.

The genes are TRBV5-1 and TRBJ2-3, with 8 nucleotides matching TRBD1. The ends lost 0 bases at V and 0 bases at J; junction bases unmatched: 9. This CDR3 spans 18 amino acids. Germline CDR1 reads SGHRS; CDR2 reads YFSETQ. DNA for the CDR3: TGCGCCAGCAGCTTGGTGGGGATTAGGACAGGGAGCACAGATACGCAGTATTTT. Translating it yields CASSLVGIRTGSTDTQYF.

This rearrangement joins TRBV30 to TRBJ1-2, with a possible D match to TRBD1 (6 bases). The CDR3 runs to 14 residues. CDR1 GTSNPN and CDR2 SVGIG come from the germline V gene (reference sequence). V gave up 4 bases and J gave up 1 base, with 13 bases separating them. CDR3 region: CAWTQGLNNYGYTF. The DNA for the CDR3 is TGTGCCTGGACCCAGGGGCTCAATAACTATGGCTACACCTTC.

This clone turned up a few times. V and J are TRBV10-2 and TRBJ2-7; 7 bases align to TRBD2. The germline gives CDR1 WSHSY, CDR2 SAAADI. The CDR3 spans 17 residues. V lost 7 bases to trimming and J lost 3 bases; unmatched junction nucleotides: 18. In nucleotides, the CDR3 is TGCGCCAGCACCCACCTTCGGCGGGGGTCCTCCTACTACGAGCAGTACTTC. This codes for CASTHLRRGSSYYEQYF.

This chain links TRBV7-2 with TRBJ1-2; D gene unclear. From germline, CDR1 is SGHTA and CDR2 FQGNSA. V was clipped by 5 bases and J by 2 bases, with 15 bases between them. This CDR3 comprises 15 residues. The CDR3 nucleotides read TGTGCCAGCAGCAAATCGCCGGAAAGGAACTATGGCTACACCTTC. Amino acids: CASSKSPERNYGYTF. The variable domain in full, completed from reference TRBV7-2 and TRBJ1-2, reads GAGVSQSPSNKVTEKGKDVELRCDPISGHTALYWYRQSLGQGLEFLIYFQGNSAPDKSGLPSDRFSAERTGGSVSTLTIQRTQQEDSAVYLCASSKSPERNYGYTFGSGTRLTVV.

The chain uses TRBV5-4 and TRBJ2-2; either TRBD1 or TRBD2 may fit D (5 bases each). This CDR3 contains 15 residues. The V end was cut by 0 bases, the J end by 5 bases, with 11 bases between. Germline CDR1 SGHNT, CDR2 YYREEE (reference sequence). The CDR3 sequence: CASSLAVGETGELFF. DNA of the CDR3: TGTGCCAGCAGCTTGGCGGTAGGGGAGACCGGGGAGCTGTTTTTT.

The genes are TRBV10-3 and TRBJ1-1; TRBD1 is a possible D gene (6 bases). Trimming cost V 6 bases and J 3 bases, with 8 bases left between them. CDR3 size: 12 residues. CDR1 is ENHRY and CDR2 is SYGVKD in the germline V gene. The CDR3 sequence: CAIRRGDTEAFF. CDR3 DNA: TGTGCCATCAGAAGGGGGGACACTGAAGCTTTCTTT.

The chain has TRBV7-9 and TRBJ1-2, with D possibly being TRBD1 (5 bases). The CDR3 loop spans 15 amino acids. CDR1 is SEHNR, CDR2 FQNEAQ, per germline (reference sequence). Trimming pared 5 bases from V and 5 bases from J, leaving 18 bases between. CDR3: CASSPLGGAGYGYTF. As DNA, the CDR3 is TGTGCCAGCAGCCCGCTAGGTGGGGCAGGGTATGGCTACACCTTC.

The CDR3 sequence is CAWSAMGRGFSGNTIYF. DNA for the CDR3: TGTGCCTGGAGTGCTATGGGACGCGGGTTCTCTGGAAACACCATATATTTT. This sequence joins TRBV30 and TRBJ1-3, with D possibly matching TRBD1 (5 bases). The V end was cut by 1 base, the J end by 0 bases, with 16 bases between. Germline loops: CDR1 GTSNPN, CDR2 SVGIG (reference sequence). CDR3 length: 17 residues.

The gene calls are TRBV27 and TRBJ1-4; 9 nucleotides align to TRBD1. Trimming removed 3 bases from V and 2 bases from J; junction bases left unmatched: 10. Germline V gives CDR1 MNHEY, CDR2 SMNVEV (reference sequence). CDR3 size: 18 residues. This chain's CDR3 is CASSLGQGRFGTNEKLFF. In DNA form, the CDR3 reads TGTGCCAGCAGTTTGGGACAGGGTCGATTTGGGACTAATGAAAAACTGTTTTTT.

The rearrangement joins TRBV4-1 to TRBJ2-3; TRBD1 agrees at 7 bases. V trimming: 5 bases; J trimming: 0 bases; junction bases outside the gene matches: 11. This CDR3 contains 17 residues. From germline, CDR1 is MGHRA and CDR2 YSYEKL. DNA for the CDR3: TGCGCCAGCAGCTACCGTCCGACAGGGTTTAGCACAGATACGCAGTATTTT. Its protein is CASSYRPTGFSTDTQYF.

The V gene is TRBV10-2, the J gene TRBJ1-1; D is ambiguous. There are 13 residues in the CDR3. Germline CDR1 WSHSY, CDR2 SAAADI. Between the trimmed V and J ends, which lost 6 bases and 2 bases, there was a span of 10 bases. The CDR3 region has the DNA TGCGCCAGCAGCACGACATTTAACACTGAAGCTTTCTTT. Its translation is CASSTTFNTEAFF.

The chain links TRBV7-2 to TRBJ2-3; D is undetermined. V was clipped by 5 bases and J by 2 bases, with 11 bases between them. The CDR3 runs 14 residues. In germline, CDR1 is SGHTA, CDR2 FQGNSA. Written as DNA, the CDR3 is TGTGCCAGCAGCCCTGCTGGCCTCACAGATACGCAGTATTTT. Protein sequence: CASSPAGLTDTQYF.

J is TRBJ1-6 and V is TRBV15; a possible D gene is TRBD1 (5 bases). From germline, CDR1 is LNHNV and CDR2 YYDKDF (reference sequence). The ends were cut back, 7 bases at V and 6 bases at J, with 10 bases in the middle. This CDR3 has 13 residues. CDR3 loop: CATTGQLNSPLHF. The CDR3 DNA is TGTGCCACCACAGGACAACTTAATTCACCCCTCCACTTT.

This sequence joins TRBV19 and TRBJ1-4; 9 bases are shared with TRBD1. With V trimmed by 9 bases and J by 7 bases, 9 bases remained unmatched. Germline loops: CDR1 LNHDA, CDR2 SQIVND (reference sequence). The CDR3 has 14 residues. The chain's CDR3 is CASETGGASEKLFF. CDR3 sequence (DNA): TGTGCCAGCGAAACAGGGGGCGCAAGTGAAAAACTGTTTTTT.